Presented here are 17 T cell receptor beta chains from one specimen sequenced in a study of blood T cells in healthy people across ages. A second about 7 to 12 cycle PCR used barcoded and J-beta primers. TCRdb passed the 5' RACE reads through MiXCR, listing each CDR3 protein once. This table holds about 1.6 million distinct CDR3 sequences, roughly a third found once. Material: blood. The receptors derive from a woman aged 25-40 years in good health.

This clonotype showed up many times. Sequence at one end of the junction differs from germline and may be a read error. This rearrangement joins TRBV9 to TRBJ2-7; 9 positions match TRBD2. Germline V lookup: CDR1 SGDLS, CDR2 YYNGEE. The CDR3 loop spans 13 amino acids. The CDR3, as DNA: TGTGCCAGCAGTGTAGGACTAGCGTACGAGCAGTACTTC. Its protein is CASSVGLAYEQYF.

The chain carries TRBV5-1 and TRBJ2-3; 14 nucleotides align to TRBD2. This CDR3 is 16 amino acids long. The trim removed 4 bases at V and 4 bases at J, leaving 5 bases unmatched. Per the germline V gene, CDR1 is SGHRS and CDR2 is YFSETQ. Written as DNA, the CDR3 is TGCGCCAGCAGCCCGGGACTAGCGGGAGCTTCAGATACGCAGTATTTT. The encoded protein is CASSPGLAGASDTQYF.

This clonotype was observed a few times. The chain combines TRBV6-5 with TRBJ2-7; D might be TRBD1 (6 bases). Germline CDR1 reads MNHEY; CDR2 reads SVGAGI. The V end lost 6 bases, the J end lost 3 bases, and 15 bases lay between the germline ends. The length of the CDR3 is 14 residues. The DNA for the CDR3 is TGTGCCAGCAGGGCCGGGACAATTTTCTACGAGCAGTACTTC. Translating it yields CASRAGTIFYEQYF.

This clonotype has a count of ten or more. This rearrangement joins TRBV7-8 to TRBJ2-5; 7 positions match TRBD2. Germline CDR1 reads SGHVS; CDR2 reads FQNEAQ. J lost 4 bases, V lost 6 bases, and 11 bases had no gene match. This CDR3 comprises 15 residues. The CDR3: CASSSTREGPETQYF. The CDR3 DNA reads TGTGCCAGCAGTTCCACCAGGGAGGGCCCAGAGACCCAGTACTTC.

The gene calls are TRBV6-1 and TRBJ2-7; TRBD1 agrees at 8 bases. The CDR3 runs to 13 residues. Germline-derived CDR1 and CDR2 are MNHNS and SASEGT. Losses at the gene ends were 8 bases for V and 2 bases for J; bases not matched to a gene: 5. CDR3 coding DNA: TGTGCCAGCCTCGAACAGGGGGCCTACGAGCAGTACTTC. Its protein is CASLEQGAYEQYF.

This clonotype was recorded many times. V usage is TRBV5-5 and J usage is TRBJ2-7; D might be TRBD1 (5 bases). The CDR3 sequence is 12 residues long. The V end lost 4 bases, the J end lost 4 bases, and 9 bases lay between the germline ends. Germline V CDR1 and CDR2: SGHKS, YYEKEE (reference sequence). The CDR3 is CASSRPGYEQYF. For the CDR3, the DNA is TGTGCCAGCAGCCGGCCAGGGTACGAGCAGTACTTC. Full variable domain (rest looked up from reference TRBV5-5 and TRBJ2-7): DAGVTQSPTHLIKTRGQQVTLRCSPISGHKSVSWYQQVLGQGPQFIFQYYEKEERGRGNFPDRFSARQFPNYSSELNVNALLLGDSALYLCASSRPGYEQYFGPGTRLTVT.

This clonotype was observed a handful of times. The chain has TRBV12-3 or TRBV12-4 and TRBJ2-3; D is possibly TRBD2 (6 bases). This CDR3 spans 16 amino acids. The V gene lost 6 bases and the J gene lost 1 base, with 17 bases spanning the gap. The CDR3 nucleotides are TGTGCCAGCAGCCGGGTTTCGGGGGTTGGCACAGATACGCAGTATTTT. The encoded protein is CASSRVSGVGTDTQYF.

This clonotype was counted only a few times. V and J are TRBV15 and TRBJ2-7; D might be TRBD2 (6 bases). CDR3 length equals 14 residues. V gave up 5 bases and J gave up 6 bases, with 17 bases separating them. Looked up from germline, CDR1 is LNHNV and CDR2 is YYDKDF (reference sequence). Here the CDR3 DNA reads TGTGCCACCAGCGGACTACCACGGGACGCCGAGCAGTACTTC. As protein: CATSGLPRDAEQYF.

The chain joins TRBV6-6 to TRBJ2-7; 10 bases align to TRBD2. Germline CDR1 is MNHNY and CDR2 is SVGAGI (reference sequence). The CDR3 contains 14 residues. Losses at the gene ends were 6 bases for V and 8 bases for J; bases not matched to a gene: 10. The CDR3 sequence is CASSPGLAEGKQYF. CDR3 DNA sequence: TGTGCCAGCAGCCCCGGACTAGCGGAGGGCAAGCAGTACTTC.

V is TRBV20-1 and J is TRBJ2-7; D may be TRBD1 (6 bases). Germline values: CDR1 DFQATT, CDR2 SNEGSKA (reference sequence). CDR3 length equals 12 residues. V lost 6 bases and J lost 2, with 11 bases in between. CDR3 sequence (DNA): TGCAGTGCCCCGACAGGCACCTACGAGCAGTACTTC. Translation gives CSAPTGTYEQYF.

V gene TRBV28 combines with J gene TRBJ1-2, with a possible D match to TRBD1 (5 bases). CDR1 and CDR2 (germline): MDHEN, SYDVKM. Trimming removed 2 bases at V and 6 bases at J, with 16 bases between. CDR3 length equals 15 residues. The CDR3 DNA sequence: TGTGCCAGCAGTTTAATTGGGCAGGGCTACAATGGCTACACCTTC. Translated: CASSLIGQGYNGYTF.

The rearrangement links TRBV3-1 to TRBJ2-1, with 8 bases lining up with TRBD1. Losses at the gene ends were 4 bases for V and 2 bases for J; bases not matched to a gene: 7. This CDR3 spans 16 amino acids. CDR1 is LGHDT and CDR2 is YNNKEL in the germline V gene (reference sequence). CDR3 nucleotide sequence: TGTGCCAGCAGCCCCACAGGGGGGATCGCCTACAATGAGCAGTTCTTC. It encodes CASSPTGGIAYNEQFF.

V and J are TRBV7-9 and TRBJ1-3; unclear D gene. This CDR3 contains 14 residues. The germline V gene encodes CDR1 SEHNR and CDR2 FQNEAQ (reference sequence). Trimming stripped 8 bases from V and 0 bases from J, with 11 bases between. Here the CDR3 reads CASDSEGSGNTIYF. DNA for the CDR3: TGTGCCAGCGATAGCGAGGGCTCTGGAAACACCATATATTTT.

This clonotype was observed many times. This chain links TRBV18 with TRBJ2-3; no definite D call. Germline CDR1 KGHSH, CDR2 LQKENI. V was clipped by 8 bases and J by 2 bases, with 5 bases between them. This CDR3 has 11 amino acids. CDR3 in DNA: TGTGCCAGCAGCCCCACAGATACGCAGTATTTT. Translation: CASSPTDTQYF.

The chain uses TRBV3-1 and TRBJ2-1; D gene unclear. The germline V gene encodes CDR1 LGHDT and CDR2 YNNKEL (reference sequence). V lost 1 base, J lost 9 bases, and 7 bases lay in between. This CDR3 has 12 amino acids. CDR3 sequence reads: CASSQVSLEQFF. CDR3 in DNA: TGTGCCAGCAGCCAAGTTAGTCTTGAGCAGTTCTTC.

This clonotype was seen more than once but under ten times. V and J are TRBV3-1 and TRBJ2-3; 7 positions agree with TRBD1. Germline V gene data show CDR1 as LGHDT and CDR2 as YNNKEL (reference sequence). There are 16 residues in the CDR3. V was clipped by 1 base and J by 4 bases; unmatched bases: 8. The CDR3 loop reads CASSQGPTGWSDTQYF. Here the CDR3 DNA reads TGTGCCAGCAGCCAAGGACCGACAGGGTGGTCAGATACGCAGTATTTT.

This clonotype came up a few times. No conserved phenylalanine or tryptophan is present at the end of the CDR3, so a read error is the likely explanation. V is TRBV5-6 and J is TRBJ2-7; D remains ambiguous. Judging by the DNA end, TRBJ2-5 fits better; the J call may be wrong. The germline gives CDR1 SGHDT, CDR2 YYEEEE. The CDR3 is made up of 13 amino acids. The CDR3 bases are TGTGCCAGCAGCTTGGCGCGACAAGAGACCCAGTACTTG. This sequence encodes CASSLARQETQYL.